The following is a TCR beta chain sequence with its context. This receptor's antigen is unknown. Base qualities were left out, and no much larger clone turns up one base away. This specimen comes from a study of PD-L1 blockade in urothelial cancer (dated by TCRdb to the late 2010s). Study-level background: All patients started therapy around 2014 and received atezolizumab 1,200 mg intravenously every 3 weeks. Blood samples were analyzed at two time points: 3 weeks after treatment start (second dose) and 6 weeks after treatment start. About 90% of the roughly 29 patients were males with bladder-origin urothelial cancer, and about 65% of the roughly 30 reported a prior smoking history. An exploratory multi-omic analysis was conducted of the somatic, immune and clinical correlates of response to PD-L1 blockade with atezolizumab in urothelial cancer. Blood samples yielded a median of 141,255 T cells and roughly 83,000 unique TCRs, with median clonality around 0.083. Whole exome sequencing and RNA sequencing of pretreatment tumors were performed alongside TCR sequencing in the same patients. Patients had an ECOG performance status of 0 or 1 and had received between 0 and 3 prior chemotherapy regimens. Durable clinical benefit was achieved by nine patients but not by the remaining 20. TCR sequencing covered pretreatment tumor samples and matched, serially collected peripheral blood taken before and after atezolizumab treatment. Progression-free survival longer than 6 months counted as durable clinical benefit, and TCR features were additionally tested against both progression-free and overall survival. Pretreatment blood TCR-seq was available for 30 or so patients, at least one posttreatment blood collection was obtained for about 25 patients, and tumor TCR-seq was available for about 25 patients. What the authors observed across the whole study: Because of the small sample size (n ≈ 30) and the many exploratory analyses performed, the results are intended to be regarded as hypothesis-generating. Among patients with durable benefit, tumor-associated TCR clones showed greater expansion in peripheral blood 3 weeks after treatment started (n ≈ 20, p = 0.022). Improved progression-free and overall survival was associated with having pretreatment peripheral blood TCR clonality below the median.

CDR1 and CDR2 (SGHTA, FQGNSA) derive from the germline V gene. V gives up 3 bases and J gives up 7 bases, and the segment between their germline ends measures 15 bases. From the cysteine up to the phenylalanine, the CDR3 has a length of 14 residues. The retained sequence is limited to the CDR3, 42 bases, with the frame set at the first base. The cohort included 29 patients with locally advanced or metastatic urothelial carcinoma who were treated at Memorial Sloan Kettering on a trial protocol. Peripheral blood mononuclear cells were collected pretreatment and during treatment, at between 1 and 8 total time points per patient. The Qiagen DNeasy Blood extraction kit was used to purify genomic DNA from total PBMCs and from tumor samples. PBMCs were collected pretreatment and during treatment, and were isolated and stored as previously described. Synthetic TCR analog templates were spiked into each PCR so that absolute template abundance could be estimated from read counts. Using the immunoSEQ assay, TCRbeta CDR3 regions were amplified from genomic DNA with bias-controlled V and J gene primers. Rearranged TCRbeta segments were sequenced at approximately 20X coverage. Processing in the source paper ran as follows. Clustering was used to correct sequencing errors, and CDR3s were annotated against IMGT so that V, D and J genes could be assigned. Only productive TCRbeta rearrangements were used in downstream analyses, excluding out-of-frame or stop-codon sequences. To compute clonality, Shannon entropy was normalized by the log of the number of unique productive sequences and then subtracted from one. Clones differing between time points or between blood and tumor were identified using Fisher's exact test with Benjamini-Hochberg correction, with an adjusted p below 0.01 applied as the threshold. Entries here come from immuneACCESS through TCRdb and include only in-frame sequences with V and J called. Some clones fail to appear in such tables; in the studies checked, an unresolved V gene covers under half of the shortfall, and the cause of the remainder is unknown. V and J calls plus clone size are reproduced from that table; the DNA served to infer D and trimming. The sample yields around 51,000 clones; around 88% were counted once. In total, the top ten clones hold more than 15% of the sample.

Sequenced here: PBMCs, sampled around atezolizumab (anti-PD-L1) treatment. This clonotype originated in a man in his sixties with urothelial cancer. The rearranged segments are TRBV7-2 and TRBJ1-2; a tentative D match to TRBD1 spans 6 bases. The sequenced DNA is TGTGCCAGCAGCTTCACCGGGACATTAATTGGCTACACCTTC. This is translated as CASSFTGTLIGYTF.